A single sample is the source of the 19 T cell receptor beta chains below, sequenced in a study of CD8+CD57+ T cells in acquired aplastic anemia. All sequencing subjects had displayed CD8+CD57+ cell expansion on flow cytometry. Genomic DNA templated the TCR beta VDJ and CDR3 profiling. Each CDR3 protein is one row after TCRdb ran MiXCR on the reads. This sample has approximately 250,000 distinct CDR3 sequences, with 65% to 90% found just once. Specimen: sorted CD4+, CD8+, or CD8+CD57+ T cells (not recorded which) from PBMCs. Receptors originate from a human donor with aplastic anemia.

V usage is TRBV11-3 and J usage is TRBJ2-7; D possibly matches TRBD1 or TRBD2 (5 bases each). The V gene lost 2 bases and the J gene lost 4 bases, with 18 bases spanning the gap. Germline CDR1 reads SGHNT; CDR2 reads YENEEA. The CDR3 contains 16 residues. CDR3 nucleotides: TGTGCCAGCAGCTTATGTCTAACAGGAGGACCATACGAGCAGTACGTC. Amino acids: CASSLCLTGGPYEQYV.

A single count supports this clonotype. The CDR3 does not close with the conserved phenylalanine or tryptophan, likely indicating a read error. Because the CDR3's place on the DNA is in doubt, the DNA is left out and the CDR3 is given as listed by TCRdb. The rearrangement uses TRBV2 and TRBJ2-5; TRBD2, the table's D call, was not compared with the DNA. The germline V gene encodes CDR1 SNHLY and CDR2 FYNNEI. Inclusive of both ends, the CDR3 amounts to 14 amino acids. The CDR3 protein is CASGRGSEHEHQFV.

Comments on this clonotype: Since the CDR3 does not end with the conserved phenylalanine or tryptophan, this likely comes from a read error. The chain couples TRBV7-9 to TRBJ1-6, with D uncertain. The CDR3 spans 13 residues. V lost 5 bases to trimming and J lost 11 bases, with 13 bases between them. The germline V gene encodes CDR1 SEHNR and CDR2 FQNEAQ (reference sequence). The CDR3 DNA follows: TGTGCCAGCAGCGTAGAACCCAACGCACCCCTCCACGTT. Translated, it gives CASSVEPNAPLHV.

J is TRBJ2-6 and V is TRBV7-2; D not certain. Trimming took off 0 bases at V and 16 bases at J, with 22 bases between the two ends. CDR1 is SGHTA and CDR2 is FQGNSA in the germline V gene. CDR3 length equals 16 residues. The CDR3 nucleotides are TGTGCCAGCAGCTTAGCGGGTAGCTACGGTACCAAGTATCTGACTTTC. Translation gives CASSLAGSYGTKYLTF.

This clonotype came up once. One junction end does not reproduce the germline sequence, and a read error may be involved. The chain is built from TRBV5-5 and TRBJ2-3, with D unresolved. This CDR3 spans 13 amino acids. Germline V gene lookup returns CDR1 SGHKS and CDR2 YYEKEE (reference sequence). Here the CDR3 DNA reads TGTGCCAGCAGCGACTTGGGCACAGATACGCGGTATTTT. Its protein product is CASSDLGTDTRYF.

This clonotype showed up just a few times. The chain is built from TRBV7-2 and TRBJ1-2, with 10 bases matching TRBD1. V lost 3 bases, J lost 5 bases, and 6 bases stayed unmatched. The CDR3 runs 15 residues. Germline CDR1 SGHTA, CDR2 FQGNSA. CDR3 DNA: TGTGCCAGCAGCTTGACAGGGGGCGGGGAATATGGCTACACCTTC. Translating gives CASSLTGGGEYGYTF.

This clonotype showed up just a few times. As DNA, the CDR3 is TGTGCCAGCAGCCATGAGAGGGACGGGCTCGTATATGGCTACACCTTC. It translates to CASSHERDGLVYGYTF. The chain couples TRBV13 to TRBJ1-2, with a weak D call TRBD1 (5 bases). The CDR3 is made up of 16 amino acids. With 5 bases removed from V and 5 bases from J, the gap between germline ends came to 21 bases. The germline gives CDR1 PRHDT, CDR2 FYEKMQ (reference sequence). The whole variable domain, filled in from reference TRBV13 and TRBJ1-2, reads AAGVIQSPRHLIKEKRETATLKCYPIPRHDTVYWYQQGPGQDPQFLISFYEKMQSDKGSIPDRFSAQQFSDYHSELNMSSLELGDSALYFCASSHERDGLVYGYTFGSGTRLTVV.

As concerns this clonotype: One end of the junction does not line up with germline, which may come from a read error. The chain has TRBV7-2 and TRBJ1-2; D unclear. CDR1 is SGHTA and CDR2 is FQGNSA in the germline V gene. CDR3 length: 13 amino acids. The CDR3 sequence is CASSQGLARGNTF. As DNA, the CDR3 is TGCGCCAGCAGCCAAGGCCTTGCACGCGGCAACACCTTC. The whole variable domain, remainder taken from reference TRBV7-2 and TRBJ1-2, is GAGVSQSPSNKVTEKGKDVELRCDPISGHTALYWYRQSLGQGLEFLIYFQGNSAPDKSGLPSDRFSAERTGGSVSTLTIQRTQQEDSAVYLCASSQGLARGNTFGSGTRLTVV.

The chain has TRBV5-1 and TRBJ2-3; either TRBD1 or TRBD2 may fit D (5 bases each). This CDR3 region has 16 residues. The germline V and J ends were trimmed by 0 bases and 2 bases, with 13 bases remaining between them. Germline CDR1 is SGHRS and CDR2 is YFSETQ. CDR3 in amino acids: CASSLARDLYTDTQYF. The CDR3 DNA follows: TGCGCCAGCAGCTTGGCCCGGGACCTATACACAGATACGCAGTATTTT.

Here the CDR3 DNA reads TGTGCCGGGGGGGAAGGCAGCGTGCGCAATGCCCAGTTCTTC. As protein: CAGGEGSVRNAQFF. The chain couples TRBV15 to TRBJ2-1; 7 bases agree with TRBD2. CDR1 is LNHNV, CDR2 YYDKDF, per germline (reference sequence). The CDR3 contains 14 residues. V was clipped by 11 bases and J by 13 bases; unmatched bases: 20.

This chain joins TRBV7-9 and TRBJ1-6; D not resolved. CDR3 size: 14 residues. Trimming removed 2 bases from V and 10 bases from J, with 12 bases in between. Per germline, CDR1 SEHNR and CDR2 FQNEAQ (reference sequence). The CDR3 region is CASSLSLKRSPLHF. For the CDR3, the DNA is TGTGCCAGCAGCTTATCGTTAAAGCGGTCACCCCTCCACTTT.

The count of this clonotype is one. Because it lacks the conserved phenylalanine or tryptophan at the end, this CDR3 is likely a read error. It is unclear where the CDR3 begins or ends on the DNA, so no DNA is shown, and the CDR3 is as TCRdb lists it. This chain links TRBV9 with TRBJ2-3; TRBD2 was called by the table and not checked on the DNA. Germline V lookup: CDR1 SGDLS, CDR2 YYNGEE. Counting both end residues, the CDR3 totals 13 amino acids. The CDR3 reads CASGHEGYDLVYI.

As regards this clonotype: Mismatch with germline at one junction end may stem from a read error. This chain joins TRBV15 and TRBJ2-5; D not certain. Germline-derived CDR1 and CDR2 are LNHNV and YYDKDF (reference sequence). The CDR3 runs to 14 residues. The CDR3 DNA sequence: TGTGCCACCAGCAGAGGTAGCCAGCAAGAGACCCAGCAGTTC. It translates to CATSRGSQQETQQF.

The sample holds a few counts of this clonotype. Given the absence of the conserved phenylalanine or tryptophan at the CDR3 end, a read error is likely. The limits of the CDR3 on the DNA are not certain, so only TCRdb's listed CDR3 is given. The chain employs TRBV7-8 and TRBJ2-3; TRBD1, the D gene given by the table, was not confirmed from the DNA. The CDR3 is 13 residues long, counting both termini. The germline gives CDR1 SGHVS, CDR2 FQNEAQ. The CDR3 region is CASSFHPTGTALS.

The V gene is TRBV7-9, the J gene TRBJ2-2; 9 bases align to TRBD2. The V gene's germline CDR1 is SEHNR and CDR2 FQNEAQ (reference sequence). This CDR3 region has 17 residues. The junction had 16 bases not matched to a gene; V was cut back by 4 bases and J by 10 bases. DNA for the CDR3: TGTGCCAGCAGCTACAAAAGAAGCGGGGGGAGCGATGAGGAGCTGTTTTTT. This gives the protein CASSYKRSGGSDEELFF.

This clonotype was recorded once. The chain is built from TRBV11-3 and TRBJ2-5; 7 bases agree with TRBD1. The CDR3 sequence is 15 residues long. V dropped 0 bases and J dropped 4; count of bases not matched to a gene: 5. Per the germline V gene, CDR1 is SGHNT and CDR2 is YENEEA. In DNA form, the CDR3 reads TGTGCCAGCAGCTTAGATCTGACAGGGCCAGAGACCCAGTACTTC. The encoded protein is CASSLDLTGPETQYF.

Comments on this clonotype: Mismatch with germline at one junction end may stem from a read error. V usage is TRBV7-9 and J usage is TRBJ2-3; possibly TRBD2 for D (5 bases). There are 14 residues in the CDR3. Germline V gives CDR1 SEHNR, CDR2 FQNEAQ (reference sequence). As DNA, the CDR3 is TGTGCCAGCAGCTTAGCCGAACGTCGGGATACCCGCTACTTT. Residues: CASSLAERRDTRYF.

The chain uses TRBV7-6 and TRBJ2-5; tentatively, D is TRBD2 (6 bases). Looked up from germline, CDR1 is SGHVS and CDR2 is FNYEAQ. V gave up 5 bases and J gave up 14 bases, with 27 bases separating them. This CDR3 comprises 15 residues. This CDR3 reads CASSPVGRDASTDYF. The CDR3 nucleotides are TGTGCCAGCAGCCCAGTAGGGCGGGATGCTAGCACAGATTACTTC.

A word on this clonotype: The junction does not match germline at one end; this may be a read error. The chain is built from TRBV20-1 and TRBJ2-1; D tentatively fits TRBD1 or TRBD2 (5 bases each). CDR1 is DFQATT, CDR2 SNEGSKA, per germline (reference sequence). The CDR3 runs to 15 residues. The CDR3 region has the DNA TGCAGTGCTAGTATTTGGGGACGCAAGAACAATGCGCAGTTCTTC. As protein: CSASIWGRKNNAQFF.